One sample yielded the 29 T cell receptor beta chains listed below, sequenced in a study of blood T cell repertoires in COVID-19 (dated by TCRdb to about 2020). The receptor library was made with the immunoSEQ multiplex PCR assay. Here the immuneACCESS table is served through TCRdb, limited to in-frame sequences with V and J called. Missing clones are a known gap in these copies; in checked studies unresolved V genes cover under half, and the rest lacks a known reason. The sample table records about 260,000 clones; approximately 86% of these occur just once. Around 9.5% of the sample is held by the ten biggest clonotypes. Material for sequencing was peripheral blood. All receptors derive from a man in his forties who had recovered from COVID-19.

The rearrangement uses TRBV7-2 and TRBJ2-7; the D gene is possibly TRBD1 (5 bases). The CDR3 is 14 residues long. CDR1 is SGHTA, CDR2 FQGNSA, per germline. The V end was cut by 1 base, the J end by 7 bases, with 14 bases between. CDR3 sequence: CASSLVVGAREQYF. The CDR3 DNA follows: TGTGCCAGCAGCTTAGTAGTAGGGGCTCGTGAGCAGTACTTC.

This clone was seen a handful of times. The V and J genes are TRBV5-4 and TRBJ1-1, with TRBD1 matching over 7 bases. Trimming removed 2 bases from V and 7 bases from J; junction bases left unmatched: 5. Germline V gene lookup returns CDR1 SGHNT and CDR2 YYREEE (reference sequence). This CDR3 has 13 amino acids. The CDR3: CASSLQGTSEAFF. The CDR3 DNA is TGTGCCAGCAGCTTACAGGGGACGAGTGAAGCTTTCTTT. The full variable domain, with the rest looked up from reference TRBV5-4 and TRBJ1-1, is ETGVTQSPTHLIKTRGQQVTLRCSSQSGHNTVSWYQQALGQGPQFIFQYYREEENGRGNFPPRFSGLQFPNYSSELNVNALELDDSALYLCASSLQGTSEAFFGQGTRLTVV.

This chain joins TRBV6-5 and TRBJ1-2, with a weak D call TRBD1 (6 bases). The CDR3 length is 11 residues. CDR1 MNHEY and CDR2 SVGAGI come from the germline V gene. V was cut by 8 bases and J by 4 bases, with 8 bases left in between. CDR3 sequence: CASGQIYGYTF. DNA of the CDR3: TGTGCCAGCGGACAGATCTATGGCTACACCTTC.

The V gene is TRBV4-1, the J gene TRBJ1-5; D not resolved. CDR1 is MGHRA, CDR2 YSYEKL, per germline. The CDR3 length is 14 residues. The V and J ends lost 4 bases and 7 bases respectively, with 14 bases between them. CDR3 in amino acids: CASSPRPLGQPQHF. The CDR3 coding sequence is TGCGCCAGCAGCCCTCGACCCCTCGGGCAGCCCCAGCATTTT.

The chain recombines TRBV6-6 with TRBJ1-2; 10 bases line up with TRBD1. Germline trimming cut 5 bases from V and 0 bases from J; bases unmatched to any gene: 15. Germline V gives CDR1 MNHNY, CDR2 SVGAGI (reference sequence). The length of the CDR3 is 19 residues. The CDR3 sequence: CASSPYAGGQGSPNYGYTF. The CDR3 nucleotides are TGTGCCAGCAGTCCCTATGCGGGGGGACAGGGGTCCCCTAACTATGGCTACACCTTC.

The chain joins TRBV11-2 to TRBJ2-3; D perhaps matches TRBD2 (5 bases). The germline V and J ends were trimmed by 7 bases and 4 bases, with 15 bases remaining between them. CDR1 SGHAT and CDR2 FQNNGV come from the germline V gene. The CDR3 length is 14 residues. CDR3 region: CASTSELRADTQYF. In nucleotides, the CDR3 is TGTGCCAGCACCTCGGAGTTGAGGGCAGATACGCAGTATTTT.

This rearrangement joins TRBV7-9 to TRBJ2-1, with 13 bases identical to TRBD2. Germline lookup yields CDR1 SEHNR and CDR2 FQNEAQ (reference sequence). The CDR3 has 19 amino acids. Trimming cost V 0 bases and J 0 bases; bases outside gene matches: 5. The CDR3 region is CASSLAGLAGTSSYNEQFF. The CDR3 coding sequence is TGTGCCAGCAGCTTAGCGGGACTAGCGGGGACCAGCTCCTACAATGAGCAGTTCTTC.

This clone occurred a few times. This chain uses TRBV27 with TRBJ2-3; D gene ambiguous. The germline gives CDR1 MNHEY, CDR2 SMNVEV (reference sequence). This CDR3 spans 15 amino acids. Trimming removed 6 bases at V and 4 bases at J, with 17 bases between. CDR3 nucleotides: TGTGCCAGCAGCCTCTACTCCCGCGGTCCAGATACGCAGTATTTT. This translates into CASSLYSRGPDTQYF.

The V and J genes are TRBV27 and TRBJ1-1; D not resolved. The V end lost 0 bases, the J end lost 3 bases, and 14 bases lay between the germline ends. The CDR3 covers 16 residues. The germline gives CDR1 MNHEY, CDR2 SMNVEV (reference sequence). As DNA, the CDR3 is TGTGCCAGCAGTTTATCCACAGTGTTGTTCTACACTGAAGCTTTCTTT. Protein: CASSLSTVLFYTEAFF.

V usage is TRBV11-2 and J usage is TRBJ2-7; TRBD1 might be the D (6 bases). CDR1 and CDR2 (germline): SGHAT, FQNNGV. CDR3 size: 15 residues. V lost 3 bases and J 0 bases, leaving 12 bases between the germline ends. The CDR3: CASSFLDSFSYEQYF. CDR3 coding DNA: TGTGCCAGCAGCTTTTTGGACAGCTTCTCCTACGAGCAGTACTTC.

The chain carries TRBV4-1 and TRBJ1-2, with 8 bases matching TRBD1. Trimming took 0 bases from V and 9 from J; bases not matched to a gene: 9. The CDR3 runs to 15 residues. Germline V gives CDR1 MGHRA, CDR2 YSYEKL. CDR3 sequence reads: CASSQEGQGAHRYTF. CDR3 in DNA: TGCGCCAGCAGCCAAGAAGGGCAGGGGGCGCATCGCTACACCTTC.

The chain has TRBV6-5 and TRBJ2-2; D may be TRBD2 (6 bases). This CDR3 comprises 15 residues. CDR1 and CDR2 from the germline V gene are MNHEY and SVGAGI. V was cut by 4 bases and J by 5 bases, with 14 bases left in between. DNA of the CDR3: TGTGCCAGCAGTTTCACACCCGGAGGGACCGGGGAGCTGTTTTTT. Translation: CASSFTPGGTGELFF.

This rearrangement joins TRBV7-9 to TRBJ1-1, with 9 bases lining up with TRBD1. The CDR3 sequence is 14 residues long. The germline V gene encodes CDR1 SEHNR and CDR2 FQNEAQ (reference sequence). Trimming took 5 bases from V and 4 from J; bases not matched to a gene: 5. CDR3 DNA sequence: TGTGCCAGCAGCGCACAGGGGGCTCTCACTGAAGCTTTCTTT. It encodes CASSAQGALTEAFF. Full variable domain (rest looked up from reference TRBV7-9 and TRBJ1-1): DTGVSQNPRHKITKRGQNVTFRCDPISEHNRLYWYRQTLGQGPEFLTYFQNEAQLEKSRLLSDRFSAERPKGSFSTLEIQRTEQGDSAMYLCASSAQGALTEAFFGQGTRLTVV.

The V call is TRBV9, the J call TRBJ2-7, with D perhaps TRBD1 (6 bases). Germline V CDR1 and CDR2: SGDLS, YYNGEE. Trimming took off 4 bases at V and 0 bases at J, with 8 bases between the two ends. The CDR3 length is 13 residues. CDR3 sequence (DNA): TGTGCCAGCAGCCCGGACAGCTCCTACGAGCAGTACTTC. Its translation: CASSPDSSYEQYF. Full variable domain (missing parts from reference TRBV9 and TRBJ2-7): DSGVTQTPKHLITATGQRVTLRCSPRSGDLSVYWYQQSLDQGLQFLIQYYNGEERAKGNILERFSAQQFPDLHSELNLSSLELGDSALYFCASSPDSSYEQYFGPGTRLTVT.

The rearrangement joins TRBV7-2 to TRBJ2-7; no clear D gene. V was pared by 1 base and J by 3 bases, with 13 bases between. Germline assignment: CDR1 SGHTA and CDR2 FQGNSA. The CDR3 covers 15 residues. Here the CDR3 reads CASSLVPRSHYEQYF. The CDR3, as DNA: TGTGCCAGCAGCTTAGTCCCCCGGTCCCACTACGAGCAGTACTTC.

The count of this clone is one. The gene calls are TRBV6-2 or TRBV6-3 and TRBJ2-7, with 8 positions matching TRBD2. The germline V gene has CDR1 MNHEY and CDR2 SVGEGT. The trim removed 4 bases at V and 3 bases at J, leaving 8 bases unmatched. The CDR3 has 15 residues. The CDR3 spells CASSSRVAGLYEQYF. Here the CDR3 DNA reads TGTGCCAGCAGTTCCCGGGTAGCGGGGCTCTACGAGCAGTACTTC.

For the CDR3, the DNA is TGTGCCAGCAGCACTGGACAGCCCAATCAGCCCCAGCATTTT. Amino acids: CASSTGQPNQPQHF. The chain links TRBV7-9 to TRBJ1-5; possible D gene TRBD1, 6 bases. The CDR3 is made up of 14 amino acids. CDR1 is SEHNR and CDR2 is FQNEAQ in the germline V gene (reference sequence). Deletions cut 5 bases from V and 3 bases from J, with 11 bases between.

V gene TRBV28 combines with J gene TRBJ2-3; 9 nucleotides line up with TRBD2. J was trimmed by 4 bases and V by 7 bases; bases with no gene match: 6. Germline lookup yields CDR1 MDHEN and CDR2 SYDVKM. This CDR3 has 14 residues. CDR3 DNA: TGTGCCAGCAACCTGGGCGGGGGGGCAGATACGCAGTATTTT. This codes for CASNLGGGADTQYF. The full variable domain, with the rest looked up from reference TRBV28 and TRBJ2-3, is DVKVTQSSRYLVKRTGEKVFLECVQDMDHENMFWYRQDPGLGLRLIYFSYDVKMKEKGDIPEGYSVSREKKERFSLILESASTNQTSMYLCASNLGGGADTQYFGPGTRLTVL.

This chain joins TRBV7-9 and TRBJ1-1; D not resolved. CDR1 and CDR2 from the germline V gene are SEHNR and FQNEAQ (reference sequence). The CDR3 is 14 amino acids. Trimming took 5 bases from V and 4 from J, leaving 14 bases between them. CDR3: CASSPPRFSTEAFF. CDR3 DNA sequence: TGTGCCAGCAGCCCGCCGAGGTTTAGCACTGAAGCTTTCTTT.

The chain is built from TRBV6-2 or TRBV6-3 and TRBJ2-1; the match to TRBD1 covers 10 bases. The CDR3 sequence is 17 residues long. Germline V CDR1 and CDR2: MNHEY, SVGEGT. The J segment lost 3 bases and the V segment lost 2 bases, leaving 7 bases of the junction unmatched. CDR3 bases: TGTGCCAGCAGTTACGGACCCGGGACAGGGGTCTACAATGAGCAGTTCTTC. Translation gives CASSYGPGTGVYNEQFF.

CDR3 residues: CASSVGGRGMKNEQFF. The CDR3 DNA sequence: TGTGCCAGCAGCGTAGGGGGAAGGGGCATGAAGAATGAGCAGTTCTTC. The chain has TRBV9 and TRBJ2-1, with D possibly TRBD1 on 5 matching bases. Per the germline V gene, CDR1 is SGDLS and CDR2 is YYNGEE. CDR3 size: 16 residues. Trimming cost V 0 bases and J 7 bases, with 17 bases left between them.

The CDR3 spells CASSELGLAVNEQFF. The CDR3 nucleotides read TGTGCCAGCAGTGAACTTGGACTAGCGGTCAATGAGCAGTTCTTC. This chain joins TRBV2 and TRBJ2-1; 10 bases agree with TRBD2. CDR3 length: 15 amino acids. The germline CDR1 and CDR2 sequences are SNHLY and FYNNEI. The V and J ends lost 2 bases and 6 bases, in that order; junction bases with no gene match: 4.

The chain links TRBV7-6 to TRBJ1-2; D may be TRBD1 (5 bases). Germline V lookup: CDR1 SGHVS, CDR2 FNYEAQ. The germline V and J ends were trimmed by 0 bases and 7 bases, with 15 bases remaining between them. The CDR3 spans 15 residues. The CDR3 here is CASSLAGDGGGGYTF. The DNA of the CDR3 is TGTGCCAGCAGCTTAGCAGGGGACGGGGGAGGTGGCTACACCTTC.

The V gene is TRBV2, the J gene TRBJ2-1, with D unresolved. Trimming left V 9 bases short and J 4 bases short, with 7 bases between. The CDR3 runs 11 residues. Germline V gives CDR1 SNHLY, CDR2 FYNNEI. DNA of the CDR3: TGTGCCAGTAAGACTTACAATGAGCAGTTCTTC. It codes for CASKTYNEQFF.

The chain uses TRBV12-3 or TRBV12-4 and TRBJ1-1, with no clear D. This CDR3 is 11 amino acids long. Trimming shortened V by 4 bases and J by 7 bases, and 7 bases separated the two germline ends. The CDR3: CASSSYNEAFF. Written as DNA, the CDR3 is TGTGCCAGCAGTTCATACAATGAAGCTTTCTTT.

This clone has only a few counts. This chain links TRBV7-8 with TRBJ2-1, with D unclear. Trimming stripped 1 base from V and 6 bases from J, with 7 bases between. Germline V gene sequence: CDR1 SGHVS, CDR2 FQNEAQ. The CDR3 has 13 amino acids. The CDR3 loop is CASSLVSVNEQFF. CDR3 in DNA: TGTGCCAGCAGCTTAGTATCGGTCAATGAGCAGTTCTTC.

V is TRBV6-5 and J is TRBJ1-4; no clear D gene. The CDR3 sequence is 13 residues long. Germline assignment: CDR1 MNHEY and CDR2 SVGAGI. Trimming left V 6 bases short and J 6 bases short, with 11 bases between. CDR3 sequence reads: CASSKDWYEKLFF. In DNA form, the CDR3 reads TGTGCCAGCAGCAAGGACTGGTATGAAAAACTGTTTTTT.

This rearrangement joins TRBV7-2 to TRBJ2-3; D ambiguous. Per the germline V gene, CDR1 is SGHTA and CDR2 is FQGNSA. The CDR3 totals 15 residues. Trimming shortened V by 5 bases and J by 1 base, and 13 bases separated the two germline ends. CDR3: CASSLRVSGTDTQYF. CDR3 sequence (DNA): TGTGCCAGCAGCCTCCGGGTTTCGGGCACAGATACGCAGTATTTT.

This chain joins TRBV6-2 or TRBV6-3 and TRBJ2-1; 10 bases map to TRBD2. Germline V lookup: CDR1 MNHEY, CDR2 SVGEGT. Unmatched junction bases numbered 5, after V lost 0 bases and J lost 0 bases. This CDR3 is 18 amino acids long. The CDR3 loop reads CASSYSLSGGFSYNEQFF. The CDR3 DNA reads TGTGCCAGCAGTTACTCCCTTAGCGGGGGGTTCTCCTACAATGAGCAGTTCTTC.